The subject of this entry is one TCR beta chain. Its antigen remains unknown. The PCR employed 60 Vbeta primers together with 13 Jbeta primers. Profiling relied on immunoSEQ multiplex PCR, and the TCRdb table lists in-frame clones only, not all of them. The sample consists of fewer than 25,000 clones, over 65% of them appearing once. The data are from a study of cytomegalovirus exposure and HLA in healthy donors. Study as a whole: Earlier sequencing of about 179 million T cells yielded around 120 million unique TCR beta sequences. Membership in the Caucasian-associated ancestry cluster was found for around 85% of approximately 400 genotyped donors. Study-level points and caveats: TCR beta sequences reportedly predicted most subjects' HLA-A and HLA-B alleles accurately. The authors listed around 150 TCR beta chains as cytomegalovirus-associated.

The specimen was PBMCs. The TCR originated in a man in his fifties or sixties in good health and CMV-seronegative.

This chain's CDR3 is CASSLGAEPGGIPFEQYF. The CDR3 DNA reads TGTGCCAGCAGCCTAGGAGCGGAGCCGGGTGGTATTCCCTTCGAGCAGTACTTC. The V and J genes are TRBV9 and TRBJ2-7, with D perhaps matching TRBD2 (5 bases). The germline V gene encodes CDR1 SGDLS and CDR2 YYNGEE. CDR3 length: 18 residues. Deletions cut 4 bases from V and 6 bases from J, with 29 bases between.